This is a list of T cell receptor beta chains from one sample in a study of CD8+ T cells in alopecia areata. Generated by immunoSEQ multiplex PCR, the TCRdb table keeps only in-frame clones and is missing some. The sample includes thousands of clones, over 70% of them seen just once. This specimen consisted of skin, obtained at week 24, from a patient treated with tofacitinib. The source is a human donor with alopecia areata. CDR3s leave out the opening cysteine and the closing phenylalanine or tryptophan. Fields, in order: V gene, CDR3 protein.

V gene: TRBV2; CDR3 protein: ASSGDSNSPLH
V gene: TRBV6-1; CDR3 protein: ASRRVLAGNQPQH
V gene: TRBV11-3; CDR3 protein: ASKPGGSWDTEAF
V gene: TRBV11-2; CDR3 protein: ASSLGTGSEKLF
V gene: TRBV14; CDR3 protein: ASSQWVLSTDTQY
V gene: TRBV4-1; CDR3 protein: ASSRPGSVAI
V gene: TRBV7-7; CDR3 protein: ASSLDPSGGSDTQY
V gene: TRBV27; CDR3 protein: ASSLSGVRARTDTQY
V gene: TRBV5-1; CDR3 protein: ASSPRTDSPLH
V gene: TRBV2; CDR3 protein: ASSTESSGSEQF
V gene: TRBV7-6; CDR3 protein: ASSLVAGRNQPQH
V gene: TRBV29-1; CDR3 protein: SASGLRDEKLF
V gene: TRBV5-7; CDR3 protein: ASSIQGATDTQY
V gene: TRBV25-1; CDR3 protein: ASSEGGGREGEQY
V gene: TRBV6-6; CDR3 protein: ASRQHDRISYGYT
V gene: TRBV6-1; CDR3 protein: ASSGRPLTSTDTQY
V gene: TRBV30; CDR3 protein: AWAGVLNTDTQY
V gene: TRBV4-3; CDR3 protein: AGTEGPNYGYT
V gene: TRBV10-3; CDR3 protein: AISAAGNRDTQY